These 20 T cell receptor beta chains came from one sample sequenced in a study of blood T cell repertoires in COVID-19. Sequencing was performed with immunoSEQ multiplex PCR; in TCRdb, only in-frame clones are kept and a portion is missing. Here the sample spans about 210,000 clones, 80% to 90% being singletons. Sequencing was done on a sample of peripheral blood. The receptor source for this set is a woman in her 50s with active or convalescent COVID-19.

The chain carries TRBV11-2 and TRBJ2-7; D is perhaps TRBD1 (6 bases). CDR1 is SGHAT, CDR2 FQNNGV, per germline. V was clipped by 0 bases and J by 6 bases, with 15 bases between them. The CDR3 runs 15 residues. In DNA form, the CDR3 reads TGTGCCAGCAGCTTAGACAGGGTCCAGGGGCGCGAGCAGTACTTC. This codes for CASSLDRVQGREQYF.

The rearrangement joins TRBV18 to TRBJ1-3; unclear D gene. Germline V gene sequence: CDR1 KGHSH, CDR2 LQKENI. The CDR3 is 16 residues long. Trimming shortened V by 3 bases and J by 0 bases, and 12 bases separated the two germline ends. CDR3 sequence: CASSPRLQSSGNTIYF. CDR3 DNA sequence: TGTGCCAGCTCACCTAGATTACAGAGCTCTGGAAACACCATATATTTT.

This chain connects TRBV28 to TRBJ1-3; 8 bases agree with TRBD1. The V gene end was trimmed by 7 bases and the J gene end by 5 bases; junction bases not matched to a gene: 7. CDR3 length: 14 amino acids. Germline loops: CDR1 MDHEN, CDR2 SYDVKM. The CDR3 region is CASTIGQGRNTIYF. The CDR3 DNA reads as TGTGCCAGCACCATTGGACAGGGTCGAAACACCATATATTTT.

The rearrangement joins TRBV3-1 (or the pseudogene TRBV3-2) to TRBJ1-2; D uncertain. The germline gives CDR1 LGHDT, CDR2 YNNKEL (reference sequence). The CDR3 loop spans 14 amino acids. Trimming removed 1 base from V and 4 bases from J, with 10 bases in between. The CDR3 here is CASSQAVGSYGYTF. Written as DNA, the CDR3 is TGTGCCAGCAGCCAAGCGGTTGGGAGCTATGGCTACACCTTC.

The chain combines TRBV11-2 with TRBJ1-2; D ambiguous. Trimming pared 1 base from V and 7 bases from J, leaving 16 bases between. The CDR3 covers 15 residues. Germline V gene data show CDR1 as SGHAT and CDR2 as FQNNGV. CDR3 residues: CASSLGGTGFGGYTF. Here the CDR3 DNA reads TGTGCCAGCAGCTTAGGTGGAACGGGATTTGGTGGCTACACCTTC.

This clone is a singleton in its sample. The rearrangement links TRBV24-1 to TRBJ1-1; D ambiguous. V lost 5 bases, J lost 4 bases, and 16 bases lay in between. The germline gives CDR1 KGHDR, CDR2 SFDVKD. This CDR3 spans 15 amino acids. The CDR3 here is CATSGRQGGFTEAFF. Written as DNA, the CDR3 is TGTGCCACCAGTGGACGACAAGGAGGTTTCACTGAAGCTTTCTTT.

This sequence joins TRBV20-1 and TRBJ2-1; 11 positions match TRBD2. The CDR3 has 16 amino acids. Germline V lookup: CDR1 DFQATT, CDR2 SNEGSKA (reference sequence). V shed 3 bases and J 7 bases; nucleotides not matched to a gene: 11. The CDR3 reads CSASLLAGGDGNEQFF. The CDR3 DNA is TGCAGTGCTAGTTTGCTAGCGGGGGGTGACGGGAATGAGCAGTTCTTC.

The chain couples TRBV2 to TRBJ2-5; TRBD2 matches 10 bases. Germline loops: CDR1 SNHLY, CDR2 FYNNEI. The CDR3 is made up of 15 amino acids. Trimming cost V 3 bases and J 9 bases; bases outside gene matches: 10. CDR3 loop: CASSETSGSAGAQYF. Written as DNA, the CDR3 is TGTGCCAGCAGTGAGACTAGCGGGTCCGCAGGGGCCCAGTACTTC.

The V gene is TRBV4-1, the J gene TRBJ2-1, with D possibly matching TRBD2 (6 bases). V was pared by 1 base and J by 0 bases, with 19 bases between. This CDR3 region has 19 residues. Germline CDR1 is MGHRA and CDR2 is YSYEKL. Here the CDR3 DNA reads TGCGCCAGCAGCCAAGGGGGAATTCTGGGGGGAAGCTCCTACAATGAGCAGTTCTTC. As protein: CASSQGGILGGSSYNEQFF.

The chain links TRBV6-5 to TRBJ1-5; D is perhaps TRBD1 (5 bases). V was trimmed by 8 bases and J by 5 bases, leaving 10 bases between them. Germline CDR1 reads MNHEY; CDR2 reads SVGAGI. The CDR3 is made up of 12 amino acids. The CDR3 region is CASSRGDQPQHF. The CDR3 DNA reads as TGTGCCAGCTCTCGGGGGGATCAGCCCCAGCATTTT.

The chain employs TRBV5-4 and TRBJ2-2; 9 bases line up with TRBD2. The CDR3 is 16 amino acids. J was trimmed by 6 bases and V by 4 bases; bases with no gene match: 10. From germline, CDR1 is SGHNT and CDR2 YYREEE (reference sequence). CDR3 residues: CASSPLGGGDAGELFF. The CDR3 nucleotides are TGTGCCAGCAGCCCCCTTGGCGGGGGGGACGCCGGGGAGCTGTTTTTT.

V gene TRBV6-1 combines with J gene TRBJ2-3; 7 bases map to TRBD1. The CDR3 runs 14 residues. With 5 bases clipped from V and 7 bases from J, the junction kept 9 bases outside the gene matches. CDR1 MNHNS and CDR2 SASEGT come from the germline V gene. The CDR3 DNA sequence: TGTGCCAGCAGTTCCCCGGGACAGAAAAATACGCAGTATTTT. Translation: CASSSPGQKNTQYF.

The chain couples TRBV3-1 (or the pseudogene TRBV3-2) to TRBJ2-3, with D possibly TRBD1 on 5 matching bases. CDR1 and CDR2 from the germline V gene are LGHDT and YNNKEL (reference sequence). V was shortened by 0 bases and J by 7 bases, with 14 bases between the two germline ends. The CDR3 covers 15 residues. The chain's CDR3 is CASSQDNQGRNTQYF. The CDR3 DNA reads TGTGCCAGCAGCCAAGATAACCAGGGCAGGAATACGCAGTATTTT.

The J gene is TRBJ2-7, the V gene TRBV6-5; tentative D call: TRBD1 (6 bases). The CDR3 totals 14 residues. V was trimmed by 6 bases and J by 0 bases, leaving 12 bases between them. Germline CDR1 and CDR2: MNHEY and SVGAGI. This CDR3 is CASRQTGSSYEQYV. CDR3 nucleotides: TGTGCCAGCAGGCAAACAGGGAGCTCCTACGAGCAGTACGTC.

The chain uses TRBV9 and TRBJ1-1; the D gene is possibly TRBD1 (6 bases). The CDR3 has 14 residues. Trimming left V 4 bases short and J 2 bases short, with 12 bases between. Germline lookup yields CDR1 SGDLS and CDR2 YYNGEE. CDR3 region: CASSPRGGNTEAFF. For the CDR3, the DNA is TGTGCCAGCAGCCCCAGAGGGGGAAACACTGAAGCTTTCTTT.

The V call is TRBV2, the J call TRBJ2-3, with D unclear. Trimming pared 7 bases from V and 5 bases from J, leaving 4 bases between. CDR3 length: 10 amino acids. The germline CDR1 and CDR2 sequences are SNHLY and FYNNEI. The CDR3 DNA sequence: TGTGCCAGCACCGGAGATACGCAGTATTTT. Residues: CASTGDTQYF.

The genes are TRBV7-5 and TRBJ2-5; the table gives TRBD1 as D, unverified against the DNA. TRBV7-5 is shown as a pseudogene. This CDR3 is built from 17 residues. CDR3 region: CVRSLVGQGRYWETQYF. Here the CDR3 DNA reads TGTGTCAGAAGCTTAGTGGGACAGGGAAGGTATTGGGAGACCCAGTACTTC.

The gene calls are TRBV7-9 and TRBJ1-2, with 12 bases matching TRBD1. The length of the CDR3 is 17 residues. Per the germline V gene, CDR1 is SEHNR and CDR2 is FQNEAQ (reference sequence). With V trimmed by 1 base and J by 3 bases, 6 bases remained unmatched. In DNA form, the CDR3 reads TGTGCCAGCAGCTTAGTATCGGGACAGGGGGCCGACTATGGCTACACCTTC. Residues: CASSLVSGQGADYGYTF.

This chain uses TRBV6-6 with TRBJ1-5, with 7 bases identical to TRBD1. V shed 2 bases, J shed 5 bases, and the junction held 6 bases outside the gene matches. The CDR3 loop spans 15 amino acids. The V gene's germline CDR1 is MNHNY and CDR2 SVGAGI (reference sequence). The CDR3 sequence is CASSYEAQGYQPQHF. CDR3 DNA: TGTGCCAGCAGTTACGAAGCACAGGGGTATCAGCCCCAGCATTTT.

The rearrangement links TRBV6-1 to TRBJ1-1; TRBD1 aligns across 10 bases. V lost 3 bases and J lost 5; bases outside the gene matches: 6. Germline V gene data show CDR1 as MNHNS and CDR2 as SASEGT. The CDR3 runs to 15 residues. Here the CDR3 DNA reads TGTGCCAGCAGTGAGAGACAGGGGGCTGGAACTGAAGCTTTCTTT. It encodes CASSERQGAGTEAFF.